The 21 T cell receptor beta chains below were found in one sample sequenced in a study of T-cell reconstitution after alpha-beta-depleted transplantation in children. Unique molecular identifiers were built into the TCRbeta library. One entry per CDR3 protein results from TCRdb running MiXCR on the PCR reads. The table lists some 600,000 distinct CDR3 sequences, 10% to 15% of them singletons. The starting material was PBMCs, mostly from graft donor cells, obtained 360 days after TCRalphabeta/CD19-depleted stem cell transplant. All receptors come from a male patient aged 10-17 years who had a stem cell transplant for acute myeloid leukemia, so the T cells may come from the graft donor.

The chain joins TRBV7-9 to TRBJ1-2, with D hard to call. V was pared by 1 base and J by 2 bases, with 8 bases between. This CDR3 spans 14 amino acids. Germline assignment: CDR1 SEHNR and CDR2 FQNEAQ (reference sequence). The CDR3 nucleotides are TGTGCCAGCAGCTTAGTACGACGGAACTATGGCTACACCTTC. Translating it yields CASSLVRRNYGYTF.

This clonotype was seen at least ten times. This chain links TRBV19 with TRBJ2-5; D uncertain. The CDR3 runs 12 residues. V shed 0 bases and J shed 6 bases, with 5 bases lying between them. Per germline, CDR1 LNHDA and CDR2 SQIVND (reference sequence). The DNA of the CDR3 is TGTGCCAGTAGTATAGATGGAAAGACCCAGTACTTC. Its translation: CASSIDGKTQYF.

The sample holds a few counts of this clonotype. This chain connects TRBV9 to TRBJ2-1; no definite D call. The CDR3 extends over 12 amino acids. The germline V and J ends were trimmed by 3 bases and 4 bases, with 5 bases remaining between them. From germline, CDR1 is SGDLS and CDR2 YYNGEE. The CDR3 protein is CASSAMYNEQFF. Here the CDR3 DNA reads TGTGCCAGCAGCGCTATGTACAATGAGCAGTTCTTC.

This sequence joins TRBV15 and TRBJ2-1; 9 bases match TRBD2. The J segment lost 7 bases and the V segment lost 1 base, leaving 5 bases of the junction unmatched. The length of the CDR3 is 15 residues. CDR1 is LNHNV, CDR2 YYDKDF, per germline (reference sequence). The CDR3 coding sequence is TGTGCCACCAGCAGAGGGCTAGCGGGACCTAATGAGCAGTTCTTC. It specifies CATSRGLAGPNEQFF.

This clonotype was counted ten times or more. The chain recombines TRBV9 with TRBJ2-3; D ambiguous. V lost 0 bases and J 5 bases, leaving 1 base between the germline ends. The length of the CDR3 is 11 residues. The germline CDR1 and CDR2 sequences are SGDLS and YYNGEE. CDR3 nucleotide sequence: TGTGCCAGCAGCGTAGAAGATACGCAGTATTTT. It yields the protein CASSVEDTQYF. The full variable domain, in which reference TRBV9 and TRBJ2-3 provide the parts outside the CDR3, is DSGVTQTPKHLITATGQRVTLRCSPRSGDLSVYWYQQSLDQGLQFLIQYYNGEERAKGNILERFSAQQFPDLHSELNLSSLELGDSALYFCASSVEDTQYFGPGTRLTVL.

V gene TRBV5-1 combines with J gene TRBJ2-7, with a possible D match to TRBD1 (5 bases). The germline gives CDR1 SGHRS, CDR2 YFSETQ. CDR3 length: 14 amino acids. Deletions cut 3 bases from V and 3 bases from J, with 13 bases between. CDR3 sequence reads: CASSSLARGYEQYF. As DNA, the CDR3 is TGCGCCAGCAGCTCATTGGCAAGGGGCTACGAGCAGTACTTC. Combining the CDR3 with reference TRBV5-1 and TRBJ2-7 gives the whole variable domain KAGVTQTPRYLIKTRGQQVTLSCSPISGHRSVSWYQQTPGQGLQFLFEYFSETQRNKGNFPGRFSGRQFSNSRSEMNVSTLELGDSALYLCASSSLARGYEQYFGPGTRLTVT.

V usage is TRBV5-1 and J usage is TRBJ2-1; tentative D call: TRBD2 (5 bases). Germline CDR1 reads SGHRS; CDR2 reads YFSETQ. The V end lost 6 bases, the J end lost 10 bases, and 11 bases lay between the germline ends. The CDR3 is made up of 11 amino acids. CDR3 in DNA: TGCGCCAGCACTACTAGAAGCGAGCAGTTCTTC. It is translated as CASTTRSEQFF.

About this clonotype: Mismatch with germline at one junction end may stem from a read error. The chain carries TRBV12-3 or TRBV12-4 and TRBJ2-7; the match to TRBD2 covers 7 bases. This CDR3 has 21 amino acids. Here the CDR3 reads CASSSEPFVTVLRTSSYEQYF. CDR3 nucleotide sequence: TGTGCCAGTAGTTCCGAACCGTTTGTGACGGTTCTCCGGACTAGCTCCTACGAGCAGTACTTC.

This clonotype came up many times. The chain couples TRBV7-3 to TRBJ1-1, with D unclear. Trimming shortened V by 2 bases and J by 3 bases, and 7 bases separated the two germline ends. The CDR3 runs 13 residues. CDR1 is SGHTA and CDR2 is FQGTGA in the germline V gene. The CDR3 here is CASSLYEYTEAFF. DNA for the CDR3: TGTGCCAGCAGCTTATACGAGTACACTGAAGCTTTCTTT.

J is TRBJ2-7 and V is TRBV29-1, with D perhaps TRBD1 (6 bases). Trimming took 3 bases from V and 0 from J, leaving 15 bases between them. Per the germline V gene, CDR1 is SQVTM and CDR2 is ANQGSEA. This CDR3 comprises 15 residues. The CDR3 here is CSVDCRTVSSYEQYF. The DNA for the CDR3 is TGCAGCGTTGATTGTCGGACAGTAAGCTCCTACGAGCAGTACTTC.

This clonotype was counted many times. The gene calls are TRBV20-1 and TRBJ1-1; D is possibly TRBD1 (6 bases). The V and J ends lost 0 bases and 8 bases respectively, with 10 bases between them. Germline CDR1 is DFQATT and CDR2 is SNEGSKA (reference sequence). The CDR3 loop spans 12 amino acids. The CDR3 loop reads CSARDRGTEAFF. The CDR3 DNA follows: TGCAGTGCTAGAGATCGGGGGACAGAAGCTTTCTTT.

V and J are TRBV11-2 and TRBJ2-1; 7 nucleotides match TRBD2. CDR3 size: 15 residues. CDR1 and CDR2 from the germline V gene are SGHAT and FQNNGV. Germline trimming cut 8 bases from V and 0 bases from J; bases unmatched to any gene: 7. The CDR3 DNA is TGTGCCAGCTCACTAGCGCTAAACTCCTACAATGAGCAGTTCTTC. It specifies CASSLALNSYNEQFF.

This clonotype was seen at least ten times. The V and J genes are TRBV25-1 and TRBJ1-4; TRBD1 aligns across 7 bases. The CDR3 contains 19 residues. Germline V gene sequence: CDR1 MGHDK, CDR2 SYGVNS. V shed 7 bases and J 0 bases; nucleotides not matched to a gene: 17. CDR3 sequence reads: CASTARGTARFATNEKLFF. DNA of the CDR3: TGTGCCAGCACAGCACGAGGGACAGCCAGATTTGCAACTAATGAAAAACTGTTTTTT.

This clonotype was counted between two and nine times. The chain uses TRBV20-1 and TRBJ2-5, with TRBD1 matching 12 bases. Germline V gene data show CDR1 as DFQATT and CDR2 as SNEGSKA (reference sequence). Unmatched junction bases numbered 2, after V lost 5 bases and J lost 1 base. The CDR3 runs to 14 residues. In nucleotides, the CDR3 is TGCAGTGCTTGGGACAGGGGGCGCCAAGAGACCCAGTACTTC. Translated, it gives CSAWDRGRQETQYF.

The CDR3: CASSLESGTGFYEQYF. For the CDR3, the DNA is TGTGCCAGCAGCTTAGAGTCCGGGACAGGTTTCTACGAGCAGTACTTC. The V call is TRBV7-2, the J call TRBJ2-7; 8 positions match TRBD1. The germline CDR1 and CDR2 sequences are SGHTA and FQGNSA. Unmatched junction bases numbered 8, after V lost 1 base and J lost 3 bases. The CDR3 has 16 amino acids.

This clonotype was counted a few times. The V call is TRBV5-1, the J call TRBJ2-7; the match to TRBD1 covers 12 bases. Looked up from germline, CDR1 is SGHRS and CDR2 is YFSETQ. V dropped 4 bases and J dropped 3; count of bases not matched to a gene: 14. The CDR3 sequence is 18 residues long. CDR3 protein: CASSPGTGGAPHYYEQYF. The CDR3 DNA sequence: TGCGCCAGCAGCCCCGGGACAGGGGGCGCCCCCCACTACTACGAGCAGTACTTC.

This clonotype was seen repeatedly, ten times or more. The chain combines TRBV5-1 with TRBJ2-3, with 7 bases lining up with TRBD1. Trimming removed 0 bases from V and 6 bases from J; junction bases left unmatched: 7. The CDR3 length is 15 residues. Germline CDR1 SGHRS, CDR2 YFSETQ. The CDR3 is CASSLEGGHPDTQYF. The CDR3 DNA reads as TGCGCCAGCAGCTTGGAAGGGGGCCACCCGGATACGCAGTATTTT.

This chain connects TRBV15 to TRBJ2-5; D is unresolved. The CDR3 sequence is 17 residues long. V was clipped by 0 bases and J by 2 bases, with 16 bases between them. Germline lookup yields CDR1 LNHNV and CDR2 YYDKDF (reference sequence). The CDR3: CATSRDPLRDGQETQYF. DNA for the CDR3: TGTGCCACCAGCAGAGATCCCCTCAGAGACGGACAAGAGACCCAGTACTTC. Full variable domain (outside the CDR3, taken from reference TRBV15 and TRBJ2-5): DAMVIQNPRYQVTQFGKPVTLSCSQTLNHNVMYWYQQKSSQAPKLLFHYYDKDFNNEADTPDNFQSRRPNTSFCFLDIRSPGLGDTAMYLCATSRDPLRDGQETQYFGPGTRLLVL.

The chain combines TRBV11-2 with TRBJ2-3, with D possibly matching TRBD1 (5 bases). The length of the CDR3 is 14 residues. V was pared by 6 bases and J by 2 bases, with 12 bases between. Germline V gives CDR1 SGHAT, CDR2 FQNNGV. The CDR3 reads CASSRSGYTDTQYF. CDR3 bases: TGTGCCAGCAGTCGTTCAGGGTACACAGATACGCAGTATTTT.

This clonotype was recorded at least ten times. The V call is TRBV20-1, the J call TRBJ2-2; 9 bases match TRBD2. Germline CDR1 reads DFQATT; CDR2 reads SNEGSKA (reference sequence). The CDR3 totals 18 residues. The ends lost 0 bases at V and 5 bases at J; junction bases unmatched: 13. The CDR3 region is CSARETMIAGARTGELFF. The DNA of the CDR3 is TGCAGTGCTAGAGAGACGATGATAGCGGGAGCCCGGACCGGGGAGCTGTTTTTT.

This clonotype was picked up a small number of times. The chain employs TRBV20-1 and TRBJ2-1; D possibly matches TRBD1 or TRBD2 (5 bases each). The CDR3 contains 15 residues. Germline CDR1 is DFQATT and CDR2 is SNEGSKA (reference sequence). V was shortened by 0 bases and J by 3 bases, with 12 bases between the two germline ends. The CDR3 DNA is TGCAGTGCTAGAGATCGGGACGGATACTACAATGAGCAGTTCTTC. Its protein is CSARDRDGYYNEQFF.